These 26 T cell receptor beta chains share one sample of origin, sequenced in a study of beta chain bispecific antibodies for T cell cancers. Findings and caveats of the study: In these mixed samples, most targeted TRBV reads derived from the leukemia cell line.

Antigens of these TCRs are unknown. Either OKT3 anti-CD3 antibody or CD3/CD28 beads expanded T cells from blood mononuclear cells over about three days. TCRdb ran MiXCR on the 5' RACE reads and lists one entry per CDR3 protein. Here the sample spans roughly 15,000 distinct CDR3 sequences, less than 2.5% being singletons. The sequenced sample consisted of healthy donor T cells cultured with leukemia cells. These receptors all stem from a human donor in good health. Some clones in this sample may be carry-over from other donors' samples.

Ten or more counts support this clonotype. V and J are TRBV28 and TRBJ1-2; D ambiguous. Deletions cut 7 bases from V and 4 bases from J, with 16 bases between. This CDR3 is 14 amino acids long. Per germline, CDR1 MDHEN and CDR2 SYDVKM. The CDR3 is CASKVGSISYGYTF. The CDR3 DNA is TGTGCCAGCAAAGTCGGGAGTATAAGCTATGGCTACACCTTC.

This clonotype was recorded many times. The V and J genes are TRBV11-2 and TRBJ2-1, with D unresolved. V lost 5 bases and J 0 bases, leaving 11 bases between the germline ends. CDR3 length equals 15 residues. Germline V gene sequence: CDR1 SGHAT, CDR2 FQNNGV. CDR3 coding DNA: TGTGCCAGCAGCATGGACGTTGGCTCCTACAATGAGCAGTTCTTC. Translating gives CASSMDVGSYNEQFF.

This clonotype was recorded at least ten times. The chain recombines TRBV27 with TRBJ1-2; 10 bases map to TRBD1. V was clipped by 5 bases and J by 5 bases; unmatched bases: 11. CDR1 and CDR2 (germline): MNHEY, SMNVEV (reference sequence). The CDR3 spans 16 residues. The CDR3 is CASSGVRDRGSYGYTF. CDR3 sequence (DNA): TGTGCCAGCAGTGGTGTGCGGGACAGGGGAAGTTATGGCTACACCTTC.

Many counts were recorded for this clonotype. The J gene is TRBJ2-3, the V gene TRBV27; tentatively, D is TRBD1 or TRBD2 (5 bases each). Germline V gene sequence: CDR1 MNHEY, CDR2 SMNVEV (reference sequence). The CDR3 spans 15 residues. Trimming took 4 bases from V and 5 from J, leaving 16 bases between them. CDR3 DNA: TGTGCCAGCAGTTCACCGGGGCTAGCAATAGATACGCAGTATTTT. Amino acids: CASSSPGLAIDTQYF.

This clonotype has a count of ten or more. The CDR3 loop is CASKRAGVGETQYF. The CDR3 nucleotides read TGTGCCAGCAAAAGAGCGGGGGTGGGAGAGACCCAGTACTTC. The chain employs TRBV6-1 and TRBJ2-5; 8 nucleotides line up with TRBD2. CDR1 and CDR2 (germline): MNHNS, SASEGT. CDR3 length: 14 amino acids. Germline trimming cut 7 bases from V and 4 bases from J; bases unmatched to any gene: 8.

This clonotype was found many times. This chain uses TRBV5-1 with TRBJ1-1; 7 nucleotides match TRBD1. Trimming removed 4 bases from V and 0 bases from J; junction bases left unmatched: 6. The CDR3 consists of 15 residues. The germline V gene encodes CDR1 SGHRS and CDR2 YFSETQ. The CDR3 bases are TGCGCCAGCAGCCTACAGGGGAACGTGAACACTGAAGCTTTCTTT. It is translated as CASSLQGNVNTEAFF.

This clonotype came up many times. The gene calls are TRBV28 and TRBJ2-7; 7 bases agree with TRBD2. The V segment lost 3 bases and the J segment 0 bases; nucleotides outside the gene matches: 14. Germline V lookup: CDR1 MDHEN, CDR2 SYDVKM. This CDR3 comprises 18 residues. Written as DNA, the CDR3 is TGTGCCAGCAGTTTCAATCGTTTAGCGGGCTTAAGCTCCTACGAGCAGTACTTC. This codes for CASSFNRLAGLSSYEQYF.

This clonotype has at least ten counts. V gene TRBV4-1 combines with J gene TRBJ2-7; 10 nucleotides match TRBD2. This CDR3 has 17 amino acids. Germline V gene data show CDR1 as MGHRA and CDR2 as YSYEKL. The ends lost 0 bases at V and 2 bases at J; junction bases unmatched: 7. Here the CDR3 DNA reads TGCGCCAGCAGCCAAGATACTGCGGGACTAGCGACCTACGAGCAGTACTTC. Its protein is CASSQDTAGLATYEQYF.

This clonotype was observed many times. CDR3 protein: CARPTGTDYGYTF. Written as DNA, the CDR3 is TGCGCCAGACCGACCGGGACAGACTATGGCTACACCTTC. This chain joins TRBV10-1 and TRBJ1-2; 7 bases are a match to TRBD1. Germline trimming cut 9 bases from V and 3 bases from J; bases unmatched to any gene: 7. Germline V CDR1 and CDR2: WNHNN, SYGVQD (reference sequence). The CDR3 has 13 amino acids.

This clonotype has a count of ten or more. CDR3 region: CASSSTTALYGYTF. CDR3 nucleotide sequence: TGTGCCAGCAGTTCTACTACAGCTCTTTATGGCTACACCTTC. This chain uses TRBV27 with TRBJ1-2, with D unresolved. V was shortened by 4 bases and J by 5 bases, with 14 bases between the two germline ends. Germline CDR1 MNHEY, CDR2 SMNVEV (reference sequence). The CDR3 is 14 amino acids.

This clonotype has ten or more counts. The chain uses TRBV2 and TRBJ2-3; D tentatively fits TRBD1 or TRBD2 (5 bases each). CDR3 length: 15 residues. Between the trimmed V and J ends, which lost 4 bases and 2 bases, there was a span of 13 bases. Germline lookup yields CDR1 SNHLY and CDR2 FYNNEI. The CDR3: CASSAGTVNTDTQYF. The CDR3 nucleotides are TGTGCCAGCAGTGCGGGGACGGTCAACACAGATACGCAGTATTTT.

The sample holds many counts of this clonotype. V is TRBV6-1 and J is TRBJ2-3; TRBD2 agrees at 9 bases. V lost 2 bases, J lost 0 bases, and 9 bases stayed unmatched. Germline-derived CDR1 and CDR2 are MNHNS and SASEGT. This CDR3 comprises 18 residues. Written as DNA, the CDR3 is TGTGCCAGCAGTGAATGGGCGCGGGGGGGCTGGAGCACAGATACGCAGTATTTT. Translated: CASSEWARGGWSTDTQYF.

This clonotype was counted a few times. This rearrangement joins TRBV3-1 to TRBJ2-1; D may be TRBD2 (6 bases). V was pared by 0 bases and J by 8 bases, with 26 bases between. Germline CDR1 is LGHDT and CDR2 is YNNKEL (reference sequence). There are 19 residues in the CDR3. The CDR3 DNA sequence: TGTGCCAGCAGCCAAGATCTGGGGTATCGGTATGCGGGGAACGATGAGCAGTTCTTC. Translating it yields CASSQDLGYRYAGNDEQFF.

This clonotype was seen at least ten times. For the CDR3, the DNA is TGTGCCAGCAGCTTAGACCAAGAGGAAGATACGCAGTATTTT. Its translation: CASSLDQEEDTQYF. The V call is TRBV7-9, the J call TRBJ2-3, with D hard to call. Trimming removed 1 base at V and 5 bases at J, with 10 bases between. This CDR3 is 14 amino acids long. Germline V lookup: CDR1 SEHNR, CDR2 FQNEAQ (reference sequence).

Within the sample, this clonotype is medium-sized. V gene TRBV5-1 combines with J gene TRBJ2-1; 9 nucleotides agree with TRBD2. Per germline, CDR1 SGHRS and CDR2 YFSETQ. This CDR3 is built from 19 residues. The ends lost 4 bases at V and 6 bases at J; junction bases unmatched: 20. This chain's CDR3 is CASSGVFGGSGGEPNEQFF. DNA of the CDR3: TGCGCCAGCAGCGGCGTCTTTGGGGGTAGCGGGGGAGAACCCAATGAGCAGTTCTTC.

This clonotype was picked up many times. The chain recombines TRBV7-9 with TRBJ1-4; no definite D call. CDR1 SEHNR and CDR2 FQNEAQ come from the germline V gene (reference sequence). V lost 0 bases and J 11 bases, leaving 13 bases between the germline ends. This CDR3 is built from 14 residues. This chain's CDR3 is CASSLALEGDKLFF. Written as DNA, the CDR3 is TGTGCCAGCAGCTTAGCGTTGGAGGGTGATAAACTGTTTTTT.

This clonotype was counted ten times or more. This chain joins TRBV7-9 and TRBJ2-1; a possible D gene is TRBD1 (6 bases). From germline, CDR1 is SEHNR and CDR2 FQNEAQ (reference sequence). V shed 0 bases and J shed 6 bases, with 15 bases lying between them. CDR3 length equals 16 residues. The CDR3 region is CASSLARGSSSNEQFF. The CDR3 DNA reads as TGTGCCAGCAGCTTAGCCAGGGGCTCGAGCTCCAATGAGCAGTTCTTC.

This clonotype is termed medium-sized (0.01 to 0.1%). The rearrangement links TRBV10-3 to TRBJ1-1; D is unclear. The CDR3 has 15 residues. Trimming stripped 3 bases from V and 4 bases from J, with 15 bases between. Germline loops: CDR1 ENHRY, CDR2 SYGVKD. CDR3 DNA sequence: TGTGCCATCAGTGAAGCGCTGGTGGGTGGCACTGAAGCTTTCTTT. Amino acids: CAISEALVGGTEAFF.

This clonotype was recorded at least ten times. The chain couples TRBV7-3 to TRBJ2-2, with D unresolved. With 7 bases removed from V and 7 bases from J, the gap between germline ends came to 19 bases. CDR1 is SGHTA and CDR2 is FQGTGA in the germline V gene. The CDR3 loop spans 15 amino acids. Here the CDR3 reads CASTATPSRNGELFF. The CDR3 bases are TGTGCCAGCACCGCTACACCTTCAAGGAACGGGGAGCTGTTTTTT.

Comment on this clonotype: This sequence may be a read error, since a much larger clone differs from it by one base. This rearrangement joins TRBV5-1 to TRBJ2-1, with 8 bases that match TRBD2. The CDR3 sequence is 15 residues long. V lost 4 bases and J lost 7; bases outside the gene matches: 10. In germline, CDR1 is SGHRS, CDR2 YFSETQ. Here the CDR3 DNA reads TGCGCCAGCAGCCCAGCAGGGACTAGTCTGAATGAGCAGTTCTTC. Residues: CASSPAGTSLNEQFF.

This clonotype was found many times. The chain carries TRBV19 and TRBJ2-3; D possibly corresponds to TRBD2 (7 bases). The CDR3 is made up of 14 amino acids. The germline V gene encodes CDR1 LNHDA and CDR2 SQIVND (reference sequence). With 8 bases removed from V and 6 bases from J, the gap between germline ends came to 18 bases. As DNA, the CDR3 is TGTGCCAGTTTTAGGGGGGGGGCAGGGGATACGCAGTATTTT. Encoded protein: CASFRGGAGDTQYF.

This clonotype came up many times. The CDR3 DNA reads as TGTGCCAGCAGTCTGGACATCTCCTACGAGCAGTACTTC. This sequence encodes CASSLDISYEQYF. This chain connects TRBV28 to TRBJ2-7, with D perhaps TRBD1 (5 bases). The CDR3 totals 13 residues. Deletions cut 5 bases from V and 0 bases from J, with 8 bases between. Germline V gene lookup returns CDR1 MDHEN and CDR2 SYDVKM.

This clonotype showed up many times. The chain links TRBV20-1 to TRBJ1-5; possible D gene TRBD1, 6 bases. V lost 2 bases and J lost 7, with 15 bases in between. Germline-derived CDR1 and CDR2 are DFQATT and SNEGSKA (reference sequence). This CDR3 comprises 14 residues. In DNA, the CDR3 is TGCAGTGCTAGACTACAGGGAATGTGGCAGCCCCAGCATTTT. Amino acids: CSARLQGMWQPQHF.

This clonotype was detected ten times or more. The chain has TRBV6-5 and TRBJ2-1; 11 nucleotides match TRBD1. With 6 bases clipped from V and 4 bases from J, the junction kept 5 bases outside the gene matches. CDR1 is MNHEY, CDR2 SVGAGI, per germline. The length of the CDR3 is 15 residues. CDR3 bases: TGTGCCAGCAGCCAAGGACAGGGGGCTTACAATGAGCAGTTCTTC. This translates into CASSQGQGAYNEQFF.

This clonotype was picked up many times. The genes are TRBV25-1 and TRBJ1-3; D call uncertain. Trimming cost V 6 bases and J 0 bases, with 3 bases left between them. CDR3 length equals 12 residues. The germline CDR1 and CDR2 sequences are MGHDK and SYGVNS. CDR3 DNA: TGTGCCAGCAGAAGCTCTGGAAACACCATATATTTT. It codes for CASRSSGNTIYF.

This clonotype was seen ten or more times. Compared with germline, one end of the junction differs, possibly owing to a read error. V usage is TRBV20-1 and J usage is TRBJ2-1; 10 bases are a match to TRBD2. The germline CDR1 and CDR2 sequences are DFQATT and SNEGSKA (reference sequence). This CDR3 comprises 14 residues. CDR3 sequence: CSARERGGQNEQFF. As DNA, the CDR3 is TGCAGTGCAAGAGAGCGGGGGGGCCAGAATGAGCAGTTCTTC.